This T cell receptor beta chain is from a study of blood T cell repertoires in COVID-19. Study information: Italy, Spain and the United States were the sources of the convalescent and acute COVID-19 samples. PBMCs, B-cell-depleted T cells, or T cells provided the cDNA or gDNA that made up the material.

In the original workflow: Estimation of nucleated cell counts was performed using reference gene primer amplification. The method was immunoSEQ multiplex PCR; TCRdb's version includes in-frame clones alone and lacks a portion of them. V and J calls and clone size follow that table, whereas D and trimming were derived from the DNA. Of over 95,000 clones in the sample, roughly 91% are singletons; the top ten hold about a fifth. This clone was counted only a few times. V shed 6 bases, J shed 4 bases, and the junction held 5 bases outside the gene matches. The length of the CDR3 is 14 residues. CDR1 is MNHEY and CDR2 is SVGAGI in the germline V gene.

V usage is TRBV6-5 and J usage is TRBJ2-2, with 7 bases that match TRBD2. The sequencing input was peripheral blood. The TCR sequence derives from a human donor with acute or convalescent COVID-19. The donor label of this sample is uncertain. CDR3 loop: CASSFSGTTGELFF. The CDR3 DNA reads as TGTGCCAGCAGCTTCAGCGGGACCACCGGGGAGCTGTTTTTT.